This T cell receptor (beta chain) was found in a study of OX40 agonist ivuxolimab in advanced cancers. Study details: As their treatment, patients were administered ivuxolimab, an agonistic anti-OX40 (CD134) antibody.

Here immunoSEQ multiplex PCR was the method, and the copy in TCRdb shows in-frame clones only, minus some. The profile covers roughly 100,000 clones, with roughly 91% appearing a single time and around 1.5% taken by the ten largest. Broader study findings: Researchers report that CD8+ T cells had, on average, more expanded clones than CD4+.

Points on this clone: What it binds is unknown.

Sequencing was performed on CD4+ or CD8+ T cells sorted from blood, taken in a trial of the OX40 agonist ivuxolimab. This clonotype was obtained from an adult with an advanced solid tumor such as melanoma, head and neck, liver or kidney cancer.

In nucleotides, the CDR3 is TGCGCCAGCAGCTTGGTGCTAGCGGGAGGTAGCCACAATGAGCAGTTCTTC. Translated, it gives CASSLVLAGGSHNEQFF. The chain combines TRBV5-1 with TRBJ2-1; 11 nucleotides line up with TRBD2. V dropped 0 bases and J dropped 5; count of bases not matched to a gene: 7. CDR3 size: 17 residues. Per germline, CDR1 SGHRS and CDR2 YFSETQ.